The source of this T cell receptor beta chain is a study of regulatory T cells in long-lasting Graves disease. This clonotype has ten or more counts. Construction of TCR beta libraries relied on iRepertoire HTBI primers and on Arm-PCR targeting CDR3 regions. MiXCR was run by TCRdb on the multiplex PCR reads, yielding one entry per CDR3 protein. The profile shows about 430,000 distinct CDR3 sequences, approximately 16% of them singletons. Regarding time point: newly diagnosed GD, antithyroid drugs for less than 3 months. Construction of the TCR library relied on RNA isolated from PBMCs. Per germline, CDR1 LNHDA and CDR2 SQIVND (reference sequence). The CDR3 extends over 17 amino acids. The ends were cut back, 3 bases at V and 8 bases at J, with 23 bases in the middle. The sample was also reused in another study, on T cells in Graves' hyperthyroidism and ophthalmopathy. That work contributes: First-round RT-PCR with HTBI primers amplified the TCR CDR3 region.

This clonotype was sampled from a woman aged 40 to 50 with Graves disease. The input for sequencing was peripheral blood mononuclear cells (PBMCs), taken at new diagnosis, from a patient treated with antithyroid drugs. The chain joins TRBV19 to TRBJ2-1, with D perhaps matching TRBD1 or TRBD2 (5 bases each). Here the CDR3 reads CASSMFQGANTRDEQFF. CDR3 DNA sequence: TGTGCCAGTAGTATGTTCCAGGGAGCAAACACAAGGGATGAGCAGTTCTTC.